These 23 T cell receptor beta chains were all obtained from the same sample, sequenced in a study of shared clonotypes between healthy human individuals. TCRdb's copy holds only in-frame clones and misses some; the assay was immunoSEQ multiplex PCR. This sample has around 1.9 million clones, with roughly 95% found just once. Terminally differentiated effector memory CD45RA+ cells were left out of the naive CD8 fraction, which was CD45RO-negative and positively selected for CCR7. The source material was naive CD8+ T cells from PBMCs. The origin of the receptors is a man aged 18 to 29 in good health. Some clones in this sample may be carry-over from other donors' samples.

V usage is TRBV7-9 and J usage is TRBJ1-5; 7 nucleotides line up with TRBD1. There are 15 residues in the CDR3. V was pared by 1 base and J by 5 bases, with 5 bases of the junction left unmatched. Germline CDR1 is SEHNR and CDR2 is FQNEAQ (reference sequence). In nucleotides, the CDR3 is TGTGCCAGCAGCTTAGGAGACAGGGTCGATCAGCCCCAGCATTTT. Encoded protein: CASSLGDRVDQPQHF.

V is TRBV4-3 and J is TRBJ2-7; possibly TRBD2 for D (6 bases). The CDR3 is 15 amino acids. V shed 6 bases and J shed 2 bases, with 17 bases lying between them. Germline V gene sequence: CDR1 LGHNA, CDR2 YSLEER. For the CDR3, the DNA is TGCGCCAGCAGACCGGGACTCCTTTCTACCTACGAGCAGTACTTC. Translating it yields CASRPGLLSTYEQYF.

A few counts support this clone. The gene calls are TRBV4-2 and TRBJ1-1; TRBD1 matches at 8 bases. V shed 0 bases and J 3 bases; nucleotides not matched to a gene: 3. The germline gives CDR1 LGHNA, CDR2 YNFKEQ. This CDR3 spans 15 amino acids. CDR3 nucleotide sequence: TGTGCCAGCAGCCAAGAGGACAGGGATGACACTGAAGCTTTCTTT. Its translation: CASSQEDRDDTEAFF.

The gene calls are TRBV6-5 and TRBJ2-2; 10 positions agree with TRBD1. The CDR3 length is 16 residues. The junction had 1 base not matched to a gene; V was cut back by 0 bases and J by 3 bases. Germline V gene data show CDR1 as MNHEY and CDR2 as SVGAGI. The CDR3 DNA follows: TGTGCCAGCAGTTACTCCGGGACAGGGGACACCGGGGAGCTGTTTTTT. It yields the protein CASSYSGTGDTGELFF.

The chain has TRBV14 and TRBJ1-2, with D unresolved. The CDR3 is made up of 15 amino acids. The V gene lost 1 base and the J gene lost 4 bases, with 13 bases spanning the gap. The germline V gene encodes CDR1 SGHDN and CDR2 FVKESK. The CDR3 here is CASSQGRGPFYGYTF. The CDR3 DNA follows: TGTGCCAGCAGCCAAGGGCGGGGTCCTTTCTATGGCTACACCTTC.

The chain has TRBV7-9 and TRBJ1-2, with D possibly being TRBD1 (6 bases). V was clipped by 5 bases and J by 6 bases, with 16 bases between them. CDR3 length equals 14 residues. Germline V gene sequence: CDR1 SEHNR, CDR2 FQNEAQ (reference sequence). CDR3 region: CASSPVRGLDGYTF. CDR3 sequence (DNA): TGTGCCAGCAGCCCAGTCAGGGGTCTTGATGGCTACACCTTC.

The chain joins TRBV4-1 to TRBJ1-4, with TRBD1 identical over 12 bases. V shed 1 base and J 8 bases; nucleotides not matched to a gene: 11. This CDR3 is built from 18 residues. The germline V gene has CDR1 MGHRA and CDR2 YSYEKL. Here the CDR3 reads CASSQVRDRGLDGEKLFF. CDR3 nucleotide sequence: TGCGCCAGCAGCCAAGTCCGGGACAGGGGGCTTGATGGAGAAAAACTGTTTTTT.

V is TRBV7-9 and J is TRBJ1-2; D not certain. Trimming pared 1 base from V and 2 bases from J, leaving 11 bases between. CDR1 and CDR2 (germline): SEHNR, FQNEAQ (reference sequence). The length of the CDR3 is 15 residues. The CDR3: CASSLGSPLNYGYTF. The CDR3 DNA is TGTGCCAGCAGCTTAGGGAGTCCGCTGAACTATGGCTACACCTTC.

V and J are TRBV6-1 and TRBJ1-2; D is uncertain. V was shortened by 3 bases and J by 7 bases, with 9 bases between the two germline ends. The CDR3 totals 12 residues. CDR1 and CDR2 from the germline V gene are MNHNS and SASEGT. This chain's CDR3 is CASSDTPAGYTF. For the CDR3, the DNA is TGTGCCAGCAGTGATACCCCAGCTGGCTACACCTTC.

The chain couples TRBV5-1 to TRBJ1-2; TRBD1 matches 7 bases. V shed 3 bases and J 5 bases; nucleotides not matched to a gene: 1. Germline CDR1 and CDR2: SGHRS and YFSETQ. This CDR3 has 12 residues. The CDR3 protein is CASSSGQYGYTF. CDR3 sequence (DNA): TGCGCCAGCAGCTCGGGACAGTATGGCTACACCTTC. The full variable domain, with the rest looked up from reference TRBV5-1 and TRBJ1-2, is KAGVTQTPRYLIKTRGQQVTLSCSPISGHRSVSWYQQTPGQGLQFLFEYFSETQRNKGNFPGRFSGRQFSNSRSEMNVSTLELGDSALYLCASSSGQYGYTFGSGTRLTVV.

To note about this clone: Other DNA sequences in this sample translate to the same CDR3. This chain links TRBV4-1 with TRBJ2-7; weak D call: TRBD1 (7 bases). Germline V gene lookup returns CDR1 MGHRA and CDR2 YSYEKL. The V and J ends lost 6 bases and 6 bases respectively, with 12 bases between them. The CDR3 loop spans 12 amino acids. For the CDR3, the DNA is TGCGCCAGCAGTCTGCAGGGGGGCGAGCAGTACTTC. Protein product: CASSLQGGEQYF.

The chain combines TRBV14 with TRBJ2-5, with 7 bases identical to TRBD2. V was pared by 2 bases and J by 0 bases, with 6 bases of the junction left unmatched. The CDR3 is 16 amino acids. Germline CDR1 and CDR2: SGHDN and FVKESK. This CDR3 is CASSQRPSGYQETQYF. The CDR3 coding sequence is TGTGCCAGCAGCCAACGGCCTAGCGGATACCAAGAGACCCAGTACTTC.

This clone has a single count. The rearrangement joins TRBV27 to TRBJ2-7, with 10 nucleotides matching TRBD2. The CDR3 covers 16 residues. The germline V gene encodes CDR1 MNHEY and CDR2 SMNVEV (reference sequence). J lost 2 bases, V lost 5 bases, and 9 bases had no gene match. CDR3 coding DNA: TGTGCCAGCAGTACCTCTAGCGGGAGTTTGACCTACGAGCAGTACTTC. This sequence encodes CASSTSSGSLTYEQYF.

J is TRBJ2-1 and V is TRBV4-2; 7 nucleotides line up with TRBD2. This CDR3 region has 13 residues. Germline V lookup: CDR1 LGHNA, CDR2 YNFKEQ. V shed 3 bases and J 7 bases; nucleotides not matched to a gene: 3. CDR3: CASSHWGGNEQFF. Written as DNA, the CDR3 is TGTGCCAGCAGCCATTGGGGGGGGAATGAGCAGTTCTTC.

The rearrangement joins TRBV28 to TRBJ2-1; maybe TRBD1 (6 bases). V dropped 2 bases and J dropped 0 bases, with 8 bases sitting between them. The CDR3 sequence is 15 residues long. CDR1 MDHEN and CDR2 SYDVKM come from the germline V gene. CDR3 DNA sequence: TGTGCCAGCAGTTTAGGACAGTTCTCCTACAATGAGCAGTTCTTC. This sequence encodes CASSLGQFSYNEQFF.

V is TRBV18 and J is TRBJ1-5; 8 bases are shared with TRBD1. The V segment lost 2 bases and the J segment 0 bases; nucleotides outside the gene matches: 18. CDR3 length equals 21 residues. Germline CDR1 is KGHSH and CDR2 is LQKENI. The CDR3 sequence: CASSPTPPGQGPPDSNQPQHF. The CDR3 DNA reads TGTGCCAGCTCACCAACCCCACCCGGACAGGGTCCCCCCGATAGCAATCAGCCCCAGCATTTT. The full variable domain, in which reference TRBV18 and TRBJ1-5 provide the parts outside the CDR3, is NAGVMQNPRHLVRRRGQEARLRCSPMKGHSHVYWYRQLPEEGLKFMVYLQKENIIDESGMPKERFSAEFPKEGPSILRIQQVVRGDSAAYFCASSPTPPGQGPPDSNQPQHFGDGTRLSIL.

CDR3 nucleotides: TGTGCCAGCAGCACACCCGTGGACGGAGATCAGCCCCAGCATTTT. This encodes CASSTPVDGDQPQHF. The chain joins TRBV11-1 to TRBJ1-5; D remains ambiguous. Trimming shortened V by 5 bases and J by 5 bases, and 16 bases separated the two germline ends. Per germline, CDR1 SGHAT and CDR2 FQDESV (reference sequence). CDR3 length: 15 residues.

This clone was counted only a few times. The J gene is TRBJ1-2, the V gene TRBV7-9; 7 bases fit TRBD1. Germline V CDR1 and CDR2: SEHNR, FQNEAQ (reference sequence). The V and J ends lost 7 bases and 4 bases, in that order; junction bases with no gene match: 12. The CDR3 loop spans 15 amino acids. The DNA of the CDR3 is TGTGCCAGCACACCCGAGGAGGGGGCGAGCTATGGCTACACCTTC. This sequence encodes CASTPEEGASYGYTF. Using reference TRBV7-9 and TRBJ1-2 for the parts outside the CDR3, the full variable domain is DTGVSQNPRHKITKRGQNVTFRCDPISEHNRLYWYRQTLGQGPEFLTYFQNEAQLEKSRLLSDRFSAERPKGSFSTLEIQRTEQGDSAMYLCASTPEEGASYGYTFGSGTRLTVV.

The chain recombines TRBV9 with TRBJ2-3; D remains unclear. In germline, CDR1 is SGDLS, CDR2 YYNGEE. This CDR3 contains 16 residues. V lost 3 bases and J lost 3, with 17 bases in between. CDR3: CASSASTGIGTDTQYF. Written as DNA, the CDR3 is TGTGCCAGCAGCGCCTCGACTGGAATCGGAACAGATACGCAGTATTTT.

This chain connects TRBV7-9 to TRBJ2-7; 11 bases align to TRBD1. CDR3 length: 13 amino acids. The V gene end was trimmed by 1 base and the J gene end by 12 bases; junction bases not matched to a gene: 5. The germline V gene has CDR1 SEHNR and CDR2 FQNEAQ (reference sequence). Written as DNA, the CDR3 is TGTGCCAGCAGCTTAGGGATCGGGACAGGGGGGTACTTC. Its protein product is CASSLGIGTGGYF.

The V gene is TRBV2, the J gene TRBJ2-7, with a possible D match to TRBD1 (6 bases). CDR3 size: 14 residues. The germline gives CDR1 SNHLY, CDR2 FYNNEI. Trimming took 7 bases from V and 4 from J, leaving 17 bases between them. For the CDR3, the DNA is TGTGCCAGCACGGGGACAACCGGTATGTACGAGCAGTACTTC. As protein: CASTGTTGMYEQYF.

The gene calls are TRBV6-1 and TRBJ1-5; D not resolved. From germline, CDR1 is MNHNS and CDR2 SASEGT. The CDR3 totals 13 residues. The V end lost 0 bases, the J end lost 7 bases, and 7 bases lay between the germline ends. The DNA of the CDR3 is TGTGCCAGCAGTGAAGCCTCGTGGCAGCCCCAGCATTTT. Its translation is CASSEASWQPQHF.

The rearrangement joins TRBV29-1 to TRBJ2-1; a weak D match, TRBD2 (6 bases). Per germline, CDR1 SQVTM and CDR2 ANQGSEA. This CDR3 spans 17 amino acids. V was pared by 5 bases and J by 3 bases, with 23 bases between. The CDR3 coding sequence is TGCAGCGTTCGGGTCGGATTGGGAGGAGTAAACTACAATGAGCAGTTCTTC. Protein sequence: CSVRVGLGGVNYNEQFF.